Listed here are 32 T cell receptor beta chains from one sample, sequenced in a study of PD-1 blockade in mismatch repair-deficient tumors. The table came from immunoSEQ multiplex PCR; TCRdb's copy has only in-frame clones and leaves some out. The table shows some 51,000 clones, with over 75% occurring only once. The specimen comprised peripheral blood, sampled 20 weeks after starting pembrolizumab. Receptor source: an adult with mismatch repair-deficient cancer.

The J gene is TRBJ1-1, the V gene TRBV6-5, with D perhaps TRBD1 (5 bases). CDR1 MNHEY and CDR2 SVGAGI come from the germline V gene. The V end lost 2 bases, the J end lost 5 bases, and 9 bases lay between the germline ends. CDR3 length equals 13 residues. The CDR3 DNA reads TGTGCCAGCAGTTACAGGGGAGTTACTGAAGCTTTCTTT. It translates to CASSYRGVTEAFF.

For the CDR3, the DNA is TGTGCCAGCACACTTTACGATACGCAGTATTTT. It encodes CASTLYDTQYF. The rearrangement uses TRBV2 and TRBJ2-3; no reliable D call. This CDR3 is 11 amino acids long. In germline, CDR1 is SNHLY, CDR2 FYNNEI. With 7 bases removed from V and 6 bases from J, the gap between germline ends came to 8 bases. Drawing the rest from reference TRBV2 and TRBJ2-3, the complete variable domain is EPEVTQTPSHQVTQMGQEVILRCVPISNHLYFYWYRQILGQKVEFLVSFYNNEISEKSEIFDDQFSVERPDGSNFTLKIRSTKLEDSAMYFCASTLYDTQYFGPGTRLTVL.

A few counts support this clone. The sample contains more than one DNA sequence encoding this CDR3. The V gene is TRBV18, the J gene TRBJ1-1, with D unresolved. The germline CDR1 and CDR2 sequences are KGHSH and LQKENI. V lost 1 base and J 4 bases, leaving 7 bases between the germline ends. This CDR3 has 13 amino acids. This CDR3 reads CASSPQRVTEAFF. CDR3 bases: TGTGCCAGCTCACCACAAAGGGTCACTGAAGCTTTCTTT.

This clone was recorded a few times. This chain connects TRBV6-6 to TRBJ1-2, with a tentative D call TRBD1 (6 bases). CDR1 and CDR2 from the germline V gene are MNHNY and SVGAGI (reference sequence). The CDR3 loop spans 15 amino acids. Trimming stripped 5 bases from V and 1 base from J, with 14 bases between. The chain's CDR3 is CASSPQGVDNYGYTF. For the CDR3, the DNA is TGTGCCAGCAGTCCACAGGGAGTAGATAACTATGGCTACACCTTC.

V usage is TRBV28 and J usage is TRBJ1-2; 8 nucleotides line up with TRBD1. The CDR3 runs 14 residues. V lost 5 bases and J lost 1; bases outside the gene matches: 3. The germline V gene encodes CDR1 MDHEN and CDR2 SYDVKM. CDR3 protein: CASSTTGDNYGYTF. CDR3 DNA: TGTGCCAGCAGTACGACAGGGGATAACTATGGCTACACCTTC.

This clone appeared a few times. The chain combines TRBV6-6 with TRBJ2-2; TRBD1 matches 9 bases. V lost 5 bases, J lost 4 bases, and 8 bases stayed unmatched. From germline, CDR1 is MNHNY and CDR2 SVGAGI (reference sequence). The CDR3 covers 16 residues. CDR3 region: CASSTNRGRGTGELFF. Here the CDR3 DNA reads TGTGCCAGCAGTACGAACAGGGGGCGCGGCACCGGGGAGCTGTTTTTT.

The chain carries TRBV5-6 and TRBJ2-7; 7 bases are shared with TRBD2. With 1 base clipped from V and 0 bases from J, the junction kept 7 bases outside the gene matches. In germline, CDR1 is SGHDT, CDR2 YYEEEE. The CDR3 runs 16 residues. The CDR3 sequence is CASSLWEGLISYEQYF. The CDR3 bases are TGTGCCAGCAGCTTGTGGGAGGGGTTGATCTCCTACGAGCAGTACTTC.

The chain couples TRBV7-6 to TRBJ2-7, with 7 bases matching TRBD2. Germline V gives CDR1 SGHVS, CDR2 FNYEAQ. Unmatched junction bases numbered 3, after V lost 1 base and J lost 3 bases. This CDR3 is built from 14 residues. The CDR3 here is CASSLGEGFYEQYF. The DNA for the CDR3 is TGTGCCAGCAGCTTAGGGGAGGGGTTCTACGAGCAGTACTTC.

CDR3 bases: TGTGCCAGCAGCCGCCTTCAGGGGGAACAAGAGACCCAGTACTTC. Translation gives CASSRLQGEQETQYF. The rearrangement links TRBV2 to TRBJ2-5, with 7 bases matching TRBD1. The CDR3 length is 15 residues. The V segment lost 6 bases and the J segment 2 bases; nucleotides outside the gene matches: 9. Germline CDR1 reads SNHLY; CDR2 reads FYNNEI.

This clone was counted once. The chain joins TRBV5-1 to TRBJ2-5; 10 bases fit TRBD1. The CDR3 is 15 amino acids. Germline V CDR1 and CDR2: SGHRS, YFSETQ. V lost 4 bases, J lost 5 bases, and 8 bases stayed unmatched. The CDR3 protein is CASSIGTGVLETQYF. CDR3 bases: TGCGCCAGCAGCATTGGGACAGGGGTACTGGAGACCCAGTACTTC.

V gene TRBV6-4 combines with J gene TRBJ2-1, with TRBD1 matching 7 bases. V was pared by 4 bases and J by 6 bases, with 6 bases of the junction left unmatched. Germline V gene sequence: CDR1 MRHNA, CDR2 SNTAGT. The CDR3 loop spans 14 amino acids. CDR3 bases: TGTGCCAGCAGTGTCCGACAGGGCGGCAATGAGCAGTTCTTC. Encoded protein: CASSVRQGGNEQFF.

CDR3 protein: CASSEAVSGSYEQYF. In DNA, the CDR3 is TGTGCCAGCAGTGAAGCCGTTAGCGGGAGCTACGAGCAGTACTTC. The chain combines TRBV2 with TRBJ2-7; TRBD2 matches 9 bases. There are 15 residues in the CDR3. The ends lost 0 bases at V and 3 bases at J; junction bases unmatched: 3. From germline, CDR1 is SNHLY and CDR2 FYNNEI.

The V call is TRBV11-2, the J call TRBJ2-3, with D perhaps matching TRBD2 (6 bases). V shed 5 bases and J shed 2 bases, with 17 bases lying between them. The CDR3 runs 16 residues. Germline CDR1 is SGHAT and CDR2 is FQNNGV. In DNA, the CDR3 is TGTGCCAGCAGCAAACTCCCCGGGGGTCACACAGATACGCAGTATTTT. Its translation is CASSKLPGGHTDTQYF.

CDR3 loop: CSVEETNNEQYF. For the CDR3, the DNA is TGCAGCGTTGAAGAAACCAACAACGAGCAGTACTTC. The chain employs TRBV29-1 and TRBJ2-7; no firm D call. The CDR3 extends over 12 amino acids. V was cut by 0 bases and J by 5 bases, with 8 bases left in between. Germline CDR1 SQVTM, CDR2 ANQGSEA.

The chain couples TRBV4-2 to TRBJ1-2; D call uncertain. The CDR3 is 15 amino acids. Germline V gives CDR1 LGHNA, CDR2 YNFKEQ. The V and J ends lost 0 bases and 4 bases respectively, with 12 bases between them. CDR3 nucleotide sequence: TGTGCCAGCAGCCAAGATTCGGGCCTGAGCTATGGCTACACCTTC. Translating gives CASSQDSGLSYGYTF.

The CDR3 DNA follows: TGTGCCACCTCCTATGAGGCCAATCAGCCCCAGCATTTT. This gives the protein CATSYEANQPQHF. The V and J genes are TRBV15 and TRBJ1-5; D is unresolved. V lost 8 bases and J 3 bases, leaving 11 bases between the germline ends. The CDR3 sequence is 13 residues long. The germline V gene encodes CDR1 LNHNV and CDR2 YYDKDF (reference sequence).

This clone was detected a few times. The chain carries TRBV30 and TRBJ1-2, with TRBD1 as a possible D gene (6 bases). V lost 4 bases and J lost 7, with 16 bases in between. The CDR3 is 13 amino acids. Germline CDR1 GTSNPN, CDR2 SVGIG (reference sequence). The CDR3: CAWNPGVQGGYTF. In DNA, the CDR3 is TGTGCCTGGAACCCGGGGGTACAGGGTGGCTACACCTTC.

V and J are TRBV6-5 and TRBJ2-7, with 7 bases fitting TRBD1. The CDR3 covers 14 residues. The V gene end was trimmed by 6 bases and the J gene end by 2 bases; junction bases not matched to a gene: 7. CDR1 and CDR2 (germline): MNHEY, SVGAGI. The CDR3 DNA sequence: TGTGCCAGCAGAAGGACAGGTTTCGCCTACGAGCAGTACTTC. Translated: CASRRTGFAYEQYF.

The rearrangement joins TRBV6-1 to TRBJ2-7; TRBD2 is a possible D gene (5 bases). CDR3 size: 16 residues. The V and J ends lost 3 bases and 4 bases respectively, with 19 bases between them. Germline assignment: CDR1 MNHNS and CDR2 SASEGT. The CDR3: CASSDVAGTRGYEQYF. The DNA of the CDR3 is TGTGCCAGCAGTGACGTAGCCGGTACTAGAGGTTACGAGCAGTACTTC.

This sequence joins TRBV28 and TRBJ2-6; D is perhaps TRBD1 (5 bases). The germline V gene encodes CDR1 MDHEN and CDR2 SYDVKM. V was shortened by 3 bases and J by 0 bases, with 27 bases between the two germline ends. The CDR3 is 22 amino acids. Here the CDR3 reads CASSFPAQGTHDHYSGANVLTF. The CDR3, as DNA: TGTGCCAGCAGTTTCCCCGCCCAGGGAACACACGACCATTACTCTGGGGCCAACGTCCTGACTTTC.

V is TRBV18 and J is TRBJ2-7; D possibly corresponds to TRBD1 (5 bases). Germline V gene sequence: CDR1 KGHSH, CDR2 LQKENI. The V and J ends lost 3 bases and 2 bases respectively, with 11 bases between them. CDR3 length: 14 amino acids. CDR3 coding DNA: TGTGCCAGCTCACCCGGCAGGGTTACCTACGAGCAGTACTTC. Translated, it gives CASSPGRVTYEQYF. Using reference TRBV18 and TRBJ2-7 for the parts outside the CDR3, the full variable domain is NAGVMQNPRHLVRRRGQEARLRCSPMKGHSHVYWYRQLPEEGLKFMVYLQKENIIDESGMPKERFSAEFPKEGPSILRIQQVVRGDSAAYFCASSPGRVTYEQYFGPGTRLTVT.

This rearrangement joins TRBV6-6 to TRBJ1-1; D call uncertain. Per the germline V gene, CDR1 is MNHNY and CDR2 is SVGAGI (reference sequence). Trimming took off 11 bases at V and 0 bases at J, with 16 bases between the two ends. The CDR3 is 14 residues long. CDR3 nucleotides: TGTGCCGCCAACCCGAGCCTCATGAACACTGAAGCTTTCTTT. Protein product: CAANPSLMNTEAFF.

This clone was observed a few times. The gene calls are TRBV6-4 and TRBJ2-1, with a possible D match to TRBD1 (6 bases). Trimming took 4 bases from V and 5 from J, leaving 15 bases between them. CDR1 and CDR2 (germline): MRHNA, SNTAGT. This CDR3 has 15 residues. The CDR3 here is CASSGSSDSHNEQFF. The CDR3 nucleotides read TGTGCCAGCAGTGGCTCCTCGGACAGTCACAATGAGCAGTTCTTC.

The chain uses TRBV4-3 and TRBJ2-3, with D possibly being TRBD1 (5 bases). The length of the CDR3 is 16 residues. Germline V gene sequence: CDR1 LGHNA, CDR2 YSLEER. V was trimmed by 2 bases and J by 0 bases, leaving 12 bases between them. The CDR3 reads CASSQSTDSSTDTQYF. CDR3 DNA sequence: TGCGCCAGCAGCCAATCGACAGATTCTAGCACAGATACGCAGTATTTT.

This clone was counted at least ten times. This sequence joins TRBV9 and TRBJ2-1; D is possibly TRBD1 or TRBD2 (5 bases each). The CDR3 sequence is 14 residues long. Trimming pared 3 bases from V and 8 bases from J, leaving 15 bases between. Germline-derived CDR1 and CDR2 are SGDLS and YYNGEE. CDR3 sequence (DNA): TGTGCCAGCAGCGAAGGGGACCATGGGGATGAGCAGTTCTTC. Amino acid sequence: CASSEGDHGDEQFF. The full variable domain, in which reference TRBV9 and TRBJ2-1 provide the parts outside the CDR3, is DSGVTQTPKHLITATGQRVTLRCSPRSGDLSVYWYQQSLDQGLQFLIQYYNGEERAKGNILERFSAQQFPDLHSELNLSSLELGDSALYFCASSEGDHGDEQFFGPGTRLTVL.

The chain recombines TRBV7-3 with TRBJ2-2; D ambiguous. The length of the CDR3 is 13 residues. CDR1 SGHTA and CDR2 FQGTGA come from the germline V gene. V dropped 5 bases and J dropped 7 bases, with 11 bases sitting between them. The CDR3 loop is CASSPSDRGELFF. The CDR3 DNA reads TGTGCCAGCAGCCCCAGCGACCGCGGGGAGCTGTTTTTT.

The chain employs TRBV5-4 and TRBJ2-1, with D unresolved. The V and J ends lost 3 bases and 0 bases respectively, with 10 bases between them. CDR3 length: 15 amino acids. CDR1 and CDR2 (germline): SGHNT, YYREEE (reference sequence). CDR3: CASSSDRSSYNEQFF. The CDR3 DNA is TGTGCCAGCAGCTCTGACCGGAGCTCCTACAATGAGCAGTTCTTC. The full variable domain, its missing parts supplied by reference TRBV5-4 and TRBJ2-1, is ETGVTQSPTHLIKTRGQQVTLRCSSQSGHNTVSWYQQALGQGPQFIFQYYREEENGRGNFPPRFSGLQFPNYSSELNVNALELDDSALYLCASSSDRSSYNEQFFGPGTRLTVL.

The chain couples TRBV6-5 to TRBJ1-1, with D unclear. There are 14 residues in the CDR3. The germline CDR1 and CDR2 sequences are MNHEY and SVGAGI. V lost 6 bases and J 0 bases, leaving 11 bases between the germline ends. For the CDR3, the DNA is TGTGCCAGCAGGACGGTGACGGTGAACACTGAAGCTTTCTTT. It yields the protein CASRTVTVNTEAFF.

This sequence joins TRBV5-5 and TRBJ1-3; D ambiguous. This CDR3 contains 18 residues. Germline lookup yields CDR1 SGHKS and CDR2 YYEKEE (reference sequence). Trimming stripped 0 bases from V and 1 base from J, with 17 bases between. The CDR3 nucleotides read TGTGCCAGCAGCTTGGATAGTGGTCAGGCAGTTTCTGGAAACACCATATATTTT. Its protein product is CASSLDSGQAVSGNTIYF.

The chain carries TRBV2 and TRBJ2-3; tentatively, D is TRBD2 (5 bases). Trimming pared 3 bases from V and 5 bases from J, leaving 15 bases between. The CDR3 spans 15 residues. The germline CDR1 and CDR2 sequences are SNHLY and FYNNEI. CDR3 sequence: CASSDEGIALDTQYF. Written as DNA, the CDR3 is TGTGCCAGCAGTGACGAGGGAATAGCACTAGATACGCAGTATTTT.

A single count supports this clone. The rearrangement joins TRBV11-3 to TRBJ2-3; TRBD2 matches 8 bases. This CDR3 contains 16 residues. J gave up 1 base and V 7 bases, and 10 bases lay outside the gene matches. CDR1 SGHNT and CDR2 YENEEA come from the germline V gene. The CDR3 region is CASTPNGGGGTDTQYF. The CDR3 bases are TGTGCCAGCACCCCTAACGGGGGGGGCGGCACAGATACGCAGTATTTT.

The CDR3: CASSAKGTQTQYF. CDR3 coding DNA: TGTGCCAGCAGTGCTAAGGGGACGCAGACCCAGTACTTC. V gene TRBV6-1 combines with J gene TRBJ2-5, with D perhaps matching TRBD1 or TRBD2 (5 bases each). The CDR3 has 13 amino acids. V lost 4 bases, J lost 6 bases, and 12 bases lay in between. Germline CDR1 and CDR2: MNHNS and SASEGT.